This is a list of T cell receptor beta chains from one sample in a study of vaccination and CD4 T cells after COVID-19. TCRdb independently ran MiXCR on the PCR reads; one entry per CDR3 protein. The sample records 15,000 to 20,000 distinct CDR3 sequences, around 28% being singletons. These receptors have no identified antigens. Sequencing input: cultured CD4+ T cells from blood. Every receptor here comes from a human donor with COVID-19. Each CDR3 is given with its conserved first and last residue. D genes are given only for firm matches. Not all rows give a size; the values are once, few, many and, for expanded clones, a class.

CDR3 protein: CASSNRRGSYGYTF; CDR3 DNA: TGTGCCAGTAGTAATCGGAGAGGGAGCTATGGCTACACCTTC; J gene: TRBJ1-2; clone size: -; V gene: TRBV19; D gene: -
CDR3 protein: CASSYSESSGNTIYF; CDR3 DNA: TGTGCCAGCAGTTACTCGGAGAGCTCTGGAAACACCATATATTTT; J gene: TRBJ1-3; clone size: few; V gene: TRBV6-5; D gene: -
CDR3 protein: CASSGPFGGVNNEQFF; CDR3 DNA: TGTGCCAGCAGCGGGCCCTTTGGAGGGGTAAACAATGAGCAGTTCTTC; J gene: TRBJ2-1; clone size: -; V gene: TRBV5-4; D gene: -
CDR3 protein: CASSSSIFTEAFF; CDR3 DNA: TGTGCCAGCAGCTCCTCGATCTTCACTGAAGCTTTCTTT; J gene: TRBJ1-1; clone size: -; V gene: TRBV7-9; D gene: -
CDR3 protein: CASSLARQGGHSNQPQHF; CDR3 DNA: TGTGCCAGCAGCTTAGCGCGGCAGGGGGGTCATAGCAATCAGCCCCAGCATTTT; J gene: TRBJ1-5; clone size: -; V gene: TRBV7-2; D gene: TRBD1
CDR3 protein: CASSSGGSNQPQHF; CDR3 DNA: TGTGCCAGCAGCTCAGGGGGAAGCAATCAGCCCCAGCATTTT; J gene: TRBJ1-5; clone size: medium-sized; V gene: TRBV7-2; D gene: TRBD1
CDR3 protein: CASSLVETDYGYTF; CDR3 DNA: TGTGCCAGCAGCTTAGTGGAGACAGACTATGGCTACACCTTC; J gene: TRBJ1-2; clone size: few; V gene: TRBV7-2; D gene: -
CDR3 protein: CSASVAGGRETQYF; CDR3 DNA: TGCAGTGCTAGTGTGGCGGGGGGCCGGGAGACCCAGTACTTC; J gene: TRBJ2-5; clone size: few; V gene: TRBV20-1; D gene: TRBD2
CDR3 protein: CASSPKETQYF; CDR3 DNA: TGTGCCAGCTCACCAAAAGAGACCCAGTACTTC; J gene: TRBJ2-5; clone size: -; V gene: TRBV18; D gene: -
CDR3 protein: CASSTSGTLPEAFF; CDR3 DNA: TGTGCCAGCAGTACATCCGGGACCCTTCCCGAAGCTTTCTTT; J gene: TRBJ1-1; clone size: medium-sized; V gene: TRBV6-1; D gene: -
CDR3 protein: CASSIGARSRTEAFF; CDR3 DNA: TGTGCCAGTAGTATTGGCGCGCGGTCTCGGACTGAAGCTTTCTTT; J gene: TRBJ1-1; clone size: -; V gene: TRBV19; D gene: -
CDR3 protein: CASSVKSNQPQHF; CDR3 DNA: TGCGCCAGCAGCGTAAAAAGCAATCAGCCCCAGCATTTT; J gene: TRBJ1-5; clone size: -; V gene: TRBV5-1; D gene: -
CDR3 protein: CASSLRGTLTDTQYF; CDR3 DNA: TGTGCCAGCAGCTTGCGGGGGACCCTCACAGATACGCAGTATTTT; J gene: TRBJ2-3; clone size: -; V gene: TRBV11-2; D gene: TRBD2
CDR3 protein: CASSLATDRGGYTF; CDR3 DNA: TGTGCCAGCAGTTTGGCGACAGATCGTGGCGGCTACACCTTC; J gene: TRBJ1-2; clone size: few; V gene: TRBV12-3/TRBV12-4; D gene: -
CDR3 protein: CASSLGGGAGNTIYF; CDR3 DNA: TGTGCCAGCAGTCTTGGGGGGGGAGCTGGAAACACCATATATTTT; J gene: TRBJ1-3; clone size: -; V gene: TRBV27; D gene: -
CDR3 protein: CASSWGEGGYTF; CDR3 DNA: TGTGCCAGCAGCTGGGGGGAGGGTGGCTACACCTTC; J gene: TRBJ1-2; clone size: few; V gene: TRBV7-9; D gene: -
CDR3 protein: CASKGLTDTQYF; CDR3 DNA: TGTGCCAGTAAGGGACTCACAGATACGCAGTATTTT; J gene: TRBJ2-3; clone size: few; V gene: TRBV19; D gene: -
CDR3 protein: CASSLGLGLQFF; CDR3 DNA: TGTGCCAGCAGCCTAGGTCTTGGCTTGCAGTTCTTC; J gene: TRBJ2-1; clone size: -; V gene: TRBV11-2; D gene: -
CDR3 protein: CASSEGVGVTYEQYF; CDR3 DNA: TGTGCCAGCAGTGAAGGGGTTGGGGTCACCTACGAGCAGTACTTC; J gene: TRBJ2-7; clone size: -; V gene: TRBV6-1; D gene: -
CDR3 protein: CASSQPMGHGYTF; CDR3 DNA: TGTGCCAGCAGCCAGCCCATGGGGCATGGCTACACCTTC; J gene: TRBJ1-2; clone size: -; V gene: TRBV14; D gene: -
CDR3 protein: CASSQAAGKYGYTF; CDR3 DNA: TGCGCCAGCAGCCAAGCAGCAGGGAAGTACGGCTACACCTTC; J gene: TRBJ1-2; clone size: -; V gene: TRBV4-1; D gene: -
CDR3 protein: CASSLIQGTGELFF; CDR3 DNA: TGTGCCAGCAGTTTAATCCAGGGAACCGGGGAGCTGTTTTTT; J gene: TRBJ2-2; clone size: -; V gene: TRBV12-3/TRBV12-4; D gene: -
CDR3 protein: CASSSYGQPTNEKLFF; CDR3 DNA: TGTGCCAGCAGCTCTTACGGACAGCCAACTAATGAAAAACTGTTTTTT; J gene: TRBJ1-4; clone size: -; V gene: TRBV7-9; D gene: -
CDR3 protein: CASSSSGGTEAFF; CDR3 DNA: TGCGCCAGCAGTTCCTCAGGGGGCACTGAAGCTTTCTTT; J gene: TRBJ1-1; clone size: -; V gene: TRBV23-1; D gene: TRBD1
CDR3 protein: CASSEAGTGEAFF; CDR3 DNA: TGTGCCAGCAGTGAAGCCGGGACAGGGGAAGCTTTCTTT; J gene: TRBJ1-1; clone size: -; V gene: TRBV6-1; D gene: TRBD1
CDR3 protein: CASSQRGQYNSPLHF; CDR3 DNA: TGTGCCAGCAGCCAAAGGGGACAGTATAATTCACCCCTCCACTTT; J gene: TRBJ1-6; clone size: -; V gene: TRBV14; D gene: TRBD1
CDR3 protein: CASTLNTEAFF; CDR3 DNA: TGTGCCAGCACTTTGAACACTGAAGCTTTCTTT; J gene: TRBJ1-1; clone size: -; V gene: TRBV12-3/TRBV12-4; D gene: -
CDR3 protein: CASSPHRAPDTIYF; CDR3 DNA: TGTGCCAGCAGTCCTCACAGGGCCCCGGACACCATATATTTT; J gene: TRBJ1-3; clone size: few; V gene: TRBV28; D gene: -
CDR3 protein: CASKRFNQPQHF; CDR3 DNA: TGTGCCAGCAAAAGATTCAATCAGCCCCAGCATTTT; J gene: TRBJ1-5; clone size: -; V gene: TRBV2; D gene: -
CDR3 protein: CSARGTGTGFEKLFF; CDR3 DNA: TGCAGTGCTAGAGGGACCGGGACAGGGTTTGAAAAACTGTTTTTT; J gene: TRBJ1-4; clone size: -; V gene: TRBV20-1; D gene: TRBD1
CDR3 protein: CSVELRQGARYEQYF; CDR3 DNA: TGCAGCGTTGAGCTCAGACAGGGGGCGCGGTACGAGCAGTACTTC; J gene: TRBJ2-7; clone size: -; V gene: TRBV29-1; D gene: TRBD1
CDR3 protein: CSAAWTSGETQYF; CDR3 DNA: TGCAGTGCCGCCTGGACTAGTGGGGAGACCCAGTACTTC; J gene: TRBJ2-5; clone size: -; V gene: TRBV20-1; D gene: TRBD2
CDR3 protein: CASSQDRGTRPAFF; CDR3 DNA: TGCGCCAGCAGCCAAGATAGGGGCACCCGGCCGGCTTTCTTT; J gene: TRBJ1-1; clone size: few; V gene: TRBV4-1; D gene: -
CDR3 protein: CASSPVEETQYF; CDR3 DNA: TGTGCTAGCAGCCCCGTCGAAGAGACCCAGTACTTC; J gene: TRBJ2-5; clone size: few; V gene: TRBV7-7; D gene: -
CDR3 protein: CASSLGGPNYGYTF; CDR3 DNA: TGTGCCAGCAGTTTGGGGGGGCCTAACTATGGCTACACCTTC; J gene: TRBJ1-2; clone size: -; V gene: TRBV28; D gene: -
CDR3 protein: CASSRGENQPQHF; CDR3 DNA: TGTGCCAGCAGTAGGGGGGAGAATCAGCCCCAGCATTTT; J gene: TRBJ1-5; clone size: -; V gene: TRBV7-2; D gene: -
CDR3 protein: CASSGGGNEQYF; CDR3 DNA: TGTGCCAGCAGCGGGGGAGGGAACGAGCAGTACTTC; J gene: TRBJ2-7; clone size: few; V gene: TRBV11-3; D gene: TRBD2
CDR3 protein: CASSQPGTRGNEQFF; CDR3 DNA: TGTGCCAGCAGCCAACCAGGGACTAGGGGCAATGAGCAGTTCTTC; J gene: TRBJ2-1; clone size: -; V gene: TRBV4-2; D gene: TRBD2
CDR3 protein: CSARDRQGAGSNQPQHF; CDR3 DNA: TGCAGTGCTAGAGATAGGCAGGGGGCGGGGAGCAATCAGCCCCAGCATTTT; J gene: TRBJ1-5; clone size: few; V gene: TRBV20-1; D gene: TRBD1
CDR3 protein: CASSSGGTGEGVKDSPLHF; CDR3 DNA: TGCGCCAGCAGCTCGGGGGGGACAGGGGAAGGAGTTAAGGATTCACCCCTCCACTTT; J gene: TRBJ1-6; clone size: -; V gene: TRBV5-1; D gene: TRBD1
CDR3 protein: CASRVTGGGETQYF; CDR3 DNA: TGTGCCAGTAGGGTTACGGGCGGGGGAGAGACCCAGTACTTC; J gene: TRBJ2-5; clone size: -; V gene: TRBV19; D gene: TRBD2
CDR3 protein: CASFSARQGPNEQFF; CDR3 DNA: TGTGCCAGCTTTTCCGCAAGACAGGGTCCCAATGAGCAGTTCTTC; J gene: TRBJ2-1; clone size: -; V gene: TRBV6-1; D gene: TRBD1
CDR3 protein: CSARGTSGGKSAFDYGYTF; CDR3 DNA: TGCAGTGCTAGAGGGACCTCGGGGGGTAAATCAGCCTTTGACTATGGCTACACCTTC; J gene: TRBJ1-2; clone size: few; V gene: TRBV20-1; D gene: -
CDR3 protein: CASTSLGTSGANVLTF; CDR3 DNA: TGTGCCAGCACCTCCCTCGGAACTTCTGGGGCCAACGTCCTGACTTTC; J gene: TRBJ2-6; clone size: -; V gene: TRBV6-1; D gene: -
CDR3 protein: CASSLEQGAWNEQFF; CDR3 DNA: TGTGCCAGCAGCTTGGAACAGGGGGCGTGGAATGAGCAGTTCTTC; J gene: TRBJ2-1; clone size: -; V gene: TRBV5-6; D gene: TRBD1
CDR3 protein: CASSLLVGTASSSEQYF; CDR3 DNA: TGTGCCAGCAGCTTGTTGGTCGGGACCGCGTCGTCCAGCGAGCAGTACTTC; J gene: TRBJ2-7; clone size: few; V gene: TRBV5-8; D gene: -
CDR3 protein: CASSHAQNYGYTF; CDR3 DNA: TGCGCCAGCAGCCACGCCCAGAACTATGGCTACACCTTC; J gene: TRBJ1-2; clone size: -; V gene: TRBV4-3; D gene: -
CDR3 protein: CASSLRDEQYF; CDR3 DNA: TGTGCCAGCAGCCTCCGGGACGAGCAGTACTTC; J gene: TRBJ2-7; clone size: -; V gene: TRBV7-2; D gene: -
CDR3 protein: CASSLAGGGNGYTF; CDR3 DNA: TGCGCCAGCAGCTTGGCTGGGGGCGGAAACGGCTACACCTTC; J gene: TRBJ1-2; clone size: -; V gene: TRBV5-1; D gene: -
CDR3 protein: CASRRWGGDTGELFF; CDR3 DNA: TGTGCCAGCAGACGATGGGGGGGGGACACCGGGGAGCTGTTTTTT; J gene: TRBJ2-2; clone size: few; V gene: TRBV6-1; D gene: TRBD2
CDR3 protein: CASSPRTSGRTDTQYF; CDR3 DNA: TGTGCCAGCAGCCCCCGGACTAGCGGTCGCACAGATACGCAGTATTTT; J gene: TRBJ2-3; clone size: -; V gene: TRBV7-2; D gene: TRBD2
CDR3 protein: CSANNRGPKNIQYF; CDR3 DNA: TGCAGTGCTAACAATAGGGGGCCCAAAAACATTCAGTACTTC; J gene: TRBJ2-4; clone size: -; V gene: TRBV20-1; D gene: TRBD1
CDR3 protein: CASTGQTYNEQFF; CDR3 DNA: TGTGCCAGCACCGGACAGACCTACAATGAGCAGTTCTTC; J gene: TRBJ2-1; clone size: -; V gene: TRBV6-1; D gene: -
CDR3 protein: CASSLIRGTGVGEQYF; CDR3 DNA: TGTGCCAGCAGTTTAATCCGGGGGACAGGGGTAGGGGAGCAGTACTTC; J gene: TRBJ2-7; clone size: -; V gene: TRBV27; D gene: TRBD1
CDR3 protein: CASSLGGDPETQYF; CDR3 DNA: TGTGCCAGCAGCTTGGGTGGGGATCCGGAGACCCAGTACTTC; J gene: TRBJ2-5; clone size: -; V gene: TRBV5-4; D gene: -